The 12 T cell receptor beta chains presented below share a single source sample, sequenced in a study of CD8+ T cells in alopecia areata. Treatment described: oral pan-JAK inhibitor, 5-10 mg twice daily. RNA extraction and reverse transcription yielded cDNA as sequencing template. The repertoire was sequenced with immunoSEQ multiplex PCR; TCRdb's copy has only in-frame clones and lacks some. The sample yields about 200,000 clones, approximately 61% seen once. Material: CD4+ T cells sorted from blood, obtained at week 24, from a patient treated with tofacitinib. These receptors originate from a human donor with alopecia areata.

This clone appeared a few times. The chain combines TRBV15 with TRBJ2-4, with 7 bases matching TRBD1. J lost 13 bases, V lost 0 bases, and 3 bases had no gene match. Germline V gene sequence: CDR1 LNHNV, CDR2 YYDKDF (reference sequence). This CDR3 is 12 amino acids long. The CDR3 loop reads CATSRDRGQQYF. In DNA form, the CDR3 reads TGTGCCACCAGCAGAGATAGGGGACAGCAGTACTTC.

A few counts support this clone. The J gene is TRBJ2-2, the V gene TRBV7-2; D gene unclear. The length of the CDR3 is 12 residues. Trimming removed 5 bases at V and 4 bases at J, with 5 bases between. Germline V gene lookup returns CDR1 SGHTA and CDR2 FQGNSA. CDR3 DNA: TGTGCCAGCAGCCAAGTCACCGGGGAGCTGTTTTTT. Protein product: CASSQVTGELFF.

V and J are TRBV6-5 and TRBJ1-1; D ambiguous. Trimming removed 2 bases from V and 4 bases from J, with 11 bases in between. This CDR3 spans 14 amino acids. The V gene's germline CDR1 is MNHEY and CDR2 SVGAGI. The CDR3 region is CASSYRELTTEAFF. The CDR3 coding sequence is TGTGCCAGCAGTTACAGGGAACTGACCACTGAAGCTTTCTTT.

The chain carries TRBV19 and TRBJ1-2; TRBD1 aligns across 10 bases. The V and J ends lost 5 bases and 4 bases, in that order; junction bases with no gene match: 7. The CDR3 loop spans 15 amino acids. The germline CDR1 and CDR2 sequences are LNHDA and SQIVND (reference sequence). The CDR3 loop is CASSDQDRGSYGYTF. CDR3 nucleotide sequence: TGTGCCAGTAGTGACCAGGACAGGGGGTCCTATGGCTACACCTTC.

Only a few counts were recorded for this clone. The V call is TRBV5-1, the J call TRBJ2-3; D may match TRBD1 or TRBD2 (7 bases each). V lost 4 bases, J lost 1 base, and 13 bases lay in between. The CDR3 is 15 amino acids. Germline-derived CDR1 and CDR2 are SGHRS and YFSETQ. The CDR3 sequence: CASSLRGTGTDTQYF. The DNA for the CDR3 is TGCGCCAGCAGCCTGCGGGGGACAGGCACAGATACGCAGTATTTT.

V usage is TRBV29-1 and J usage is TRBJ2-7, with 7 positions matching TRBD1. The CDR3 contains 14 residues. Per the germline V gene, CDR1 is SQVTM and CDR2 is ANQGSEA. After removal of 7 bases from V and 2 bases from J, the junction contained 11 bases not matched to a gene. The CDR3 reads CSAGDSHPPYEQYF. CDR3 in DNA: TGCAGCGCTGGGGACAGCCACCCCCCCTACGAGCAGTACTTC.

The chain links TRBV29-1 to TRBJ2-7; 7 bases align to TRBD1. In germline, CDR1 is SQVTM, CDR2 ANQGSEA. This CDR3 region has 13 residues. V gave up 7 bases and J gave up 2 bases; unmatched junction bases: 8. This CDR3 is CSGGDSTTYEQYF. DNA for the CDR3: TGCAGCGGAGGGGACAGCACTACCTACGAGCAGTACTTC.

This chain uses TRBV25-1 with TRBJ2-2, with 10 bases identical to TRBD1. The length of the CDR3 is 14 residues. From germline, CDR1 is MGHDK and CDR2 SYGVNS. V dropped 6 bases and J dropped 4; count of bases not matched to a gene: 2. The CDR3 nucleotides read TGTGCCAGCAGAGACAGGGGGCTCACCGGGGAGCTGTTTTTT. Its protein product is CASRDRGLTGELFF. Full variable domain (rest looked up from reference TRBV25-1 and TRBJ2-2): EADIYQTPRYLVIGTGKKITLECSQTMGHDKMYWYQQDPGMELHLIHYSYGVNSTEKGDLSSESTVSRIRTEHFPLTLESARPSHTSQYLCASRDRGLTGELFFGEGSRLTVL.

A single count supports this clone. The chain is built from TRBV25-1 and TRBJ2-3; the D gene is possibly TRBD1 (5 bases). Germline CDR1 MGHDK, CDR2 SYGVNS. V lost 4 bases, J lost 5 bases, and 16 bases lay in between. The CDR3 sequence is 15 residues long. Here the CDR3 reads CASSAERGLLDTQYF. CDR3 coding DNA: TGTGCCAGCAGTGCGGAAAGGGGTTTATTAGATACGCAGTATTTT.

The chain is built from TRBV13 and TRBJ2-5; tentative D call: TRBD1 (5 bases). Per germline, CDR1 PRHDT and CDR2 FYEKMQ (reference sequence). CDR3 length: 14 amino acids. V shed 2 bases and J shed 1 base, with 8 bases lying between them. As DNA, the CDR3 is TGTGCCAGCAGCTTAAGGACAAGCCAAGAGACCCAGTACTTC. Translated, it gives CASSLRTSQETQYF.

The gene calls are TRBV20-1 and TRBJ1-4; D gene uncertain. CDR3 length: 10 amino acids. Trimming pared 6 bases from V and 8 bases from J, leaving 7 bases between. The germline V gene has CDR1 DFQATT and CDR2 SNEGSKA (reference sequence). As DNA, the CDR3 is TGCAGTGCCCGGAGGGAAAAACTGTTTTTT. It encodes CSARREKLFF.

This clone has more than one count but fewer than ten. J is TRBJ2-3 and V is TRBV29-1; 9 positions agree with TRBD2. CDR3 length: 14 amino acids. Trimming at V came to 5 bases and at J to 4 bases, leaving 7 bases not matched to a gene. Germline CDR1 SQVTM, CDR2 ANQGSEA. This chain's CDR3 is CSVQHSGGADTQYF. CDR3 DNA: TGCAGCGTTCAACATAGCGGGGGCGCAGATACGCAGTATTTT.